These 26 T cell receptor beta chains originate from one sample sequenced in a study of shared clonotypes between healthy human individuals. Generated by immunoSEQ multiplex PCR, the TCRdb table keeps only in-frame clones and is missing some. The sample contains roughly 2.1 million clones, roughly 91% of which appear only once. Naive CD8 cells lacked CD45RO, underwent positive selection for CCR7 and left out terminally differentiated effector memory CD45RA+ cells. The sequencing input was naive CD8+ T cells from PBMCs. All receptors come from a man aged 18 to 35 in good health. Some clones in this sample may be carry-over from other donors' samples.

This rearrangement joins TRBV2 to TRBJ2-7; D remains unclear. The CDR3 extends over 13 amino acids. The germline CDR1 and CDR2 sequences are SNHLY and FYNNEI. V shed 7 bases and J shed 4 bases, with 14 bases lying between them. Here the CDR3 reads CASTRPGLYEQYF. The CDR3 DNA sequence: TGTGCCAGCACCAGGCCTGGCTTGTACGAGCAGTACTTC.

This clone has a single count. The chain's CDR3 is CASSLGASGAYGYTF. The CDR3 nucleotides read TGCGCCAGCAGCCTAGGAGCGTCAGGGGCCTATGGCTACACCTTC. The rearrangement joins TRBV4-1 to TRBJ1-2; a possible D gene is TRBD1 (6 bases). The V and J ends lost 4 bases and 4 bases respectively, with 16 bases between them. The CDR3 has 15 residues. The germline CDR1 and CDR2 sequences are MGHRA and YSYEKL.

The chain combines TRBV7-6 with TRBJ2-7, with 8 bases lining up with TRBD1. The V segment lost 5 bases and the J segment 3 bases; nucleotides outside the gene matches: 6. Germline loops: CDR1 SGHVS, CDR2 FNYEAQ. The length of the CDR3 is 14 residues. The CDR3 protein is CASSGRDRSYEQYF. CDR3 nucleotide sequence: TGTGCCAGCAGCGGACGGGACAGGAGCTACGAGCAGTACTTC.

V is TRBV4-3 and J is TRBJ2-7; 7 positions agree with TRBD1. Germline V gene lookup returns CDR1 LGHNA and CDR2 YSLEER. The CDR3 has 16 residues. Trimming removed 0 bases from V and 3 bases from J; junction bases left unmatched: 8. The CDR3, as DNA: TGCGCCAGCAGCCAAGAGAGCCTGGACAGGAACTACGAGCAGTACTTC. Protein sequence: CASSQESLDRNYEQYF.

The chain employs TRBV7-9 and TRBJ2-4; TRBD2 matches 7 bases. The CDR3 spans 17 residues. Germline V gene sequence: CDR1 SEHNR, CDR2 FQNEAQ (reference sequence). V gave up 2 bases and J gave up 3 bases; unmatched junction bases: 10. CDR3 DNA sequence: TGTGCCAGCAGCTTATCGGGGGGTGATAGAGACAAAAACATTCAGTACTTC. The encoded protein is CASSLSGGDRDKNIQYF.

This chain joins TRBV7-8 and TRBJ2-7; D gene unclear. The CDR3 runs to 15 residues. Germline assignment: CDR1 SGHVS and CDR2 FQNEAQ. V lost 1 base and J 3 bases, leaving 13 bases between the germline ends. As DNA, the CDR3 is TGTGCCAGCAGCTTAGAAAGTCGGTCAGGCTACGAGCAGTACTTC. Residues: CASSLESRSGYEQYF.

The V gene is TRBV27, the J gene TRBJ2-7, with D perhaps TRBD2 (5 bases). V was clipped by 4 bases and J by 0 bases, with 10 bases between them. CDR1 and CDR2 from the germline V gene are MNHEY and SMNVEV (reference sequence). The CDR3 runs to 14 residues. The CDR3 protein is CASSYVGSSYEQYF. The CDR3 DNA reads TGTGCCAGCAGTTATGTGGGGAGCTCCTACGAGCAGTACTTC.

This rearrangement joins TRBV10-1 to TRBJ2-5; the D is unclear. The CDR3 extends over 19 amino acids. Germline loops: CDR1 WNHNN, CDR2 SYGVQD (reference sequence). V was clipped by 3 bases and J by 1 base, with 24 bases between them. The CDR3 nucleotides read TGCGCCAGCAGTGATCGGCCCCAGAAACTTGCCAGCAGCCAAGAGACCCAGTACTTC. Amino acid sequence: CASSDRPQKLASSQETQYF.

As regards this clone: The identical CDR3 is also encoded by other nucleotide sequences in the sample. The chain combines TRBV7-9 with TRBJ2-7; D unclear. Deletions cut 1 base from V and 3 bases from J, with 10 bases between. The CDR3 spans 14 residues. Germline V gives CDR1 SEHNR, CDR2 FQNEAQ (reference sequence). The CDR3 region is CASSLVGRNYEQYF. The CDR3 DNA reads TGTGCCAGCAGCTTAGTTGGCAGGAACTACGAGCAGTACTTC.

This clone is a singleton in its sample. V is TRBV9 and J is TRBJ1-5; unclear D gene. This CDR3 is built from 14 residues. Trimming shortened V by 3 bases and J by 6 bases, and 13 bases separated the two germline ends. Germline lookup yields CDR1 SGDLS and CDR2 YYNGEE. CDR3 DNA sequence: TGTGCCAGCAGCGCCAGTGGGAAGGGTCAGCCCCAGCATTTT. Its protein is CASSASGKGQPQHF.

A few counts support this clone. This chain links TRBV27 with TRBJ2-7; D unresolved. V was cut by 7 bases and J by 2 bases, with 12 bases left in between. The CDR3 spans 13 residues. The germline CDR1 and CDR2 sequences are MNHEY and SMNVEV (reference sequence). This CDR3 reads CASTSGATYEQYF. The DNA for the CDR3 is TGTGCCAGCACGTCAGGAGCCACCTACGAGCAGTACTTC.

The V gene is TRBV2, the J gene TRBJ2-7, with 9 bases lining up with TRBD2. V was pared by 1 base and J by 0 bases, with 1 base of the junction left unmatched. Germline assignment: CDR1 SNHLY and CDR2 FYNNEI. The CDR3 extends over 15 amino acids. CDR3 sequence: CASSEELAGSYEQYF. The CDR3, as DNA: TGTGCCAGCAGTGAAGAACTAGCGGGCTCCTACGAGCAGTACTTC.

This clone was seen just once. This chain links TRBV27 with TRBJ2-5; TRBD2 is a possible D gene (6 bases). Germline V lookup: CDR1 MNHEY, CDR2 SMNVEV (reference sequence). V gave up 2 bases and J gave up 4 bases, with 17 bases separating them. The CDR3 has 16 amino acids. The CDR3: CASSLRIGGGPETQYF. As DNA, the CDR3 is TGTGCCAGCAGTTTAAGGATCGGGGGTGGTCCAGAGACCCAGTACTTC.

The CDR3 DNA follows: TGTGCCAGCAGCCGACCTTCCCTGCAGGGGCCCGGGAGCGAGCAGTACTTC. Translating gives CASSRPSLQGPGSEQYF. V is TRBV27 and J is TRBJ2-7; D tentatively fits TRBD1 or TRBD2 (6 bases each). Germline lookup yields CDR1 MNHEY and CDR2 SMNVEV (reference sequence). This CDR3 has 17 amino acids. V lost 6 bases, J lost 6 bases, and 27 bases lay in between.

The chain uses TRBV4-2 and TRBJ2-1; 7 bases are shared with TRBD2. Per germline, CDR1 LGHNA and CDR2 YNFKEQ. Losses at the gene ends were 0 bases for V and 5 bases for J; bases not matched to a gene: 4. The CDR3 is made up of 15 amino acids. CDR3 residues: CASSQDYGGDNEQFF. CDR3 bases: TGTGCCAGCAGCCAAGACTATGGGGGGGACAATGAGCAGTTCTTC.

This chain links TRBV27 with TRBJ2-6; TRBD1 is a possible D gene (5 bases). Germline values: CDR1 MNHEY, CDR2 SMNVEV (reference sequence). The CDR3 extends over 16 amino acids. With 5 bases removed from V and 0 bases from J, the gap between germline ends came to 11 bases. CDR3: CASSQGFVSGANVLTF. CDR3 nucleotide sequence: TGTGCCAGCAGTCAGGGTTTTGTCTCTGGGGCCAACGTCCTGACTTTC.

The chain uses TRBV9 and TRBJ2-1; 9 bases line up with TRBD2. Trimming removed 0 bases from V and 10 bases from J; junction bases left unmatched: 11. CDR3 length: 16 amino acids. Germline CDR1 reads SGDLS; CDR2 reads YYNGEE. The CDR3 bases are TGTGCCAGCAGCGTAGGACTAGCGGATTTCGGTGAGGAGCAGTTCTTC. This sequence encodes CASSVGLADFGEEQFF.

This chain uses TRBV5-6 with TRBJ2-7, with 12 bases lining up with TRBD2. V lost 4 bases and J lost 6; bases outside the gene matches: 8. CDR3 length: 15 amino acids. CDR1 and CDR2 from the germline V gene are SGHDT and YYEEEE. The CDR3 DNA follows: TGTGCCAGCAGCATGACTAGCGGGAGATTGGGCGAGCAGTACTTC. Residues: CASSMTSGRLGEQYF.

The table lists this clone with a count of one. The CDR3 here is CASSLGASSYEQYF. The CDR3 DNA reads TGTGCCAGCAGCCTAGGAGCCAGCTCCTACGAGCAGTACTTC. J is TRBJ2-7 and V is TRBV7-3; D is undetermined. The CDR3 loop spans 14 amino acids. The germline V gene encodes CDR1 SGHTA and CDR2 FQGTGA. V lost 5 bases, J lost 0 bases, and 11 bases lay in between.

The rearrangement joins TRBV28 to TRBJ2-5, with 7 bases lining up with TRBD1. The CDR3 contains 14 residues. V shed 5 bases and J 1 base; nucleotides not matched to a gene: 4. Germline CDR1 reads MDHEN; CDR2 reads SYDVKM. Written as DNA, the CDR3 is TGTGCCAGCAGTGGAAGACAGGGCCAAGAGACCCAGTACTTC. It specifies CASSGRQGQETQYF.

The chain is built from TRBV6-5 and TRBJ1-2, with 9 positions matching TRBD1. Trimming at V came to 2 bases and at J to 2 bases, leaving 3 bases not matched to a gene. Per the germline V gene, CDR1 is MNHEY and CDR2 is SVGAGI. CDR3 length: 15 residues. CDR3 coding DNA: TGTGCCAGCAGTTACCGCGGACAGGGGAACTATGGCTACACCTTC. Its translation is CASSYRGQGNYGYTF.

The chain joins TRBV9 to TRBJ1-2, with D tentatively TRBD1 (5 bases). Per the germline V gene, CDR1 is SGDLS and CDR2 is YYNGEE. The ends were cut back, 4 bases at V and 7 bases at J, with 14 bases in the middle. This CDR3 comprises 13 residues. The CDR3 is CASSPPDGGGYTF. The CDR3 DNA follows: TGTGCCAGCAGCCCACCTGATGGGGGTGGCTACACCTTC.

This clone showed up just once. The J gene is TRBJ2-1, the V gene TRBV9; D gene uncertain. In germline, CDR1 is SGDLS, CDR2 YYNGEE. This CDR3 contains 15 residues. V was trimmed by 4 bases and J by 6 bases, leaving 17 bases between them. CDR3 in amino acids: CASSPAARTSNEQFF. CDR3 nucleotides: TGTGCCAGCAGCCCGGCGGCCCGGACCTCCAATGAGCAGTTCTTC. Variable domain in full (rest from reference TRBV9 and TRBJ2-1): DSGVTQTPKHLITATGQRVTLRCSPRSGDLSVYWYQQSLDQGLQFLIQYYNGEERAKGNILERFSAQQFPDLHSELNLSSLELGDSALYFCASSPAARTSNEQFFGPGTRLTVL.

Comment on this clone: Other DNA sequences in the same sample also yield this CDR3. The CDR3 spells CASSHGGSYEQYF. Here the CDR3 DNA reads TGTGCCAGCAGTCATGGGGGAAGCTACGAGCAGTACTTC. V and J are TRBV27 and TRBJ2-7, with D possibly being TRBD1 or TRBD2 (5 bases each). Germline V gene data show CDR1 as MNHEY and CDR2 as SMNVEV (reference sequence). The ends were cut back, 5 bases at V and 3 bases at J, with 11 bases in the middle. The CDR3 totals 13 residues.

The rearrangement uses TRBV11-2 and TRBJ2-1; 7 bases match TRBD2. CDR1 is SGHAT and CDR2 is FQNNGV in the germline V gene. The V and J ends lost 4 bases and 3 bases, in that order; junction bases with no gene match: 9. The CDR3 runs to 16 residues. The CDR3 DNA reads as TGTGCCAGCAGCTCCCGCGGGAGTGGGATCTACAATGAGCAGTTCTTC. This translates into CASSSRGSGIYNEQFF.

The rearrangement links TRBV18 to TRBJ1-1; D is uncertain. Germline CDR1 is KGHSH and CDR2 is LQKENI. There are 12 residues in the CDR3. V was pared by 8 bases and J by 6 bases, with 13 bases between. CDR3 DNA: TGTGCCAGCCCCACGGTCGGGTCTGAAGCTTTCTTT. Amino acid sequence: CASPTVGSEAFF.